This is a list of T cell receptor beta chains from one sample in a study of OX40 agonist ivuxolimab in advanced cancers. Here immunoSEQ multiplex PCR was the method, and the copy in TCRdb shows in-frame clones only, minus some. The sample has fewer than 55,000 clones; around nine tenths are singletons. The material sequenced was CD4+ or CD8+ T cells sorted from blood, taken in a trial of the OX40 agonist ivuxolimab. These receptors all stem from an adult with an advanced solid tumor such as melanoma, head and neck, liver or kidney cancer. Each CDR3 is given with its conserved first and last residue. The order of the fields is V gene, CDR3 protein.

>TRBV6-5
CASSYSMGPNTGELFF
>TRBV29-1
CSVEKDYSYEQYF
>TRBV5-1
CASVEGGTAGTEAFF
>TRBV27
CASSLSTYYEQYF
>TRBV5-1
CASRAGTGSEKLFF
>TRBV6-5
CASSFGQGPYEQYF
>TRBV5-4
CASSWRPERNTEAFF
>TRBV19
CASNSGGAVGNEQFF
>TRBV4-1
CASSQEGQGTYEQYF
>TRBV7-6
CASSLEADSRDTQYF
>TRBV7-2
CASSLISHTEAFF
>TRBV19
CASSLDSSYEQYF
>TRBV4-1
CASSPPGGGPNEQFF
>TRBV4-1
CASSQAAGTGNTIYF
>TRBV19
CASSLESSYEQYF
>TRBV19
CASSSGLSTGELFF
>TRBV6-5
CASAQGGGPYEQYF
>TRBV19
CASSNRVDEKLFF
>TRBV13
CASSPQGEGGYEQYF
>TRBV7-9
CASSTGLAGTYQETQYF
>TRBV7-2
CASSLVGEQFF
>TRBV6-5
CASSSGDSYNEQFF
>TRBV7-2
CASSLGGGSGNTIYF
>TRBV30
CAYRGGPGELFF
>TRBV9
CASSQDTYEQYF
>TRBV5-4
CASSYGAENTEAFF
>TRBV5-1
CARPNRGQEGYGYTF
>TRBV11-2
CASSLAGGPGGYTF
>TRBV6-5
CAITGDTGELFF